These T cell receptor beta chains were read from a single sample in a study of cytomegalovirus exposure and HLA in healthy donors. Clones were read by immunoSEQ multiplex PCR, and TCRdb kept only the in-frame ones, dropping some. The profile shows 140,000 to 150,000 clones, around 80% of them singletons. The sequenced sample consisted of PBMCs. All receptors derive from a woman aged 25-40 years in good health and CMV-seronegative. Both conserved end residues are part of each CDR3. Each record gives: clone size, D gene, V gene, J gene, CDR3 protein, CDR3 DNA. D genes are given only for firm matches. Expanded clones are given a class, and other clones once, few, many or no size at all.

abundance: -; d_gene: -; v_gene: TRBV5-4; j_gene: TRBJ2-3; CDR3aa: CASSLQTDTQYF; CDR3nt: TGTGCCAGCAGCTTACAGACGGATACGCAGTATTTT
abundance: -; d_gene: -; v_gene: TRBV21-1; j_gene: TRBJ2-3; CDR3aa: CAKQRTARGLAGPGADTQYF; CDR3nt: TGTGCCAAGCAAAGAACAGCACGAGGCCTAGCGGGGCCGGGGGCAGATACGCAGTATTTT
abundance: -; d_gene: -; v_gene: TRBV2; j_gene: TRBJ2-7; CDR3aa: CASRSGGEQYF; CDR3nt: TGTGCCAGCCGCAGTGGTGGTGAGCAGTACTTC
abundance: -; d_gene: -; v_gene: TRBV27; j_gene: TRBJ2-3; CDR3aa: CASSLTTGAQYF; CDR3nt: TGTGCCAGCAGTTTGACAACAGGAGCGCAGTATTTT
abundance: few; d_gene: -; v_gene: TRBV5-6; j_gene: TRBJ1-4; CDR3aa: CASSPTGLATNEKLFF; CDR3nt: TGTGCCAGCAGCCCCACAGGGTTGGCAACTAATGAAAAACTGTTTTTT
abundance: -; d_gene: TRBD2; v_gene: TRBV5-1; j_gene: TRBJ2-5; CDR3aa: CASSGSGGQETQYF; CDR3nt: TGCGCCAGCAGCGGATCGGGAGGGCAAGAGACCCAGTACTTC
abundance: few; d_gene: -; v_gene: TRBV4-1; j_gene: TRBJ2-3; CDR3aa: CASSQVGLTTDTQYF; CDR3nt: TGCGCCAGCAGCCAAGTTGGCCTCACCACAGATACGCAGTATTTT
abundance: -; d_gene: -; v_gene: TRBV2; j_gene: TRBJ2-2; CDR3aa: CASTIGRRTGELFF; CDR3nt: TGTGCCAGCACGATTGGGAGGAGGACCGGGGAGCTGTTTTTT
abundance: -; d_gene: -; v_gene: TRBV5-1; j_gene: TRBJ2-5; CDR3aa: CASSAGQETQYF; CDR3nt: TGCGCCAGCAGCGCGGGGCAAGAGACCCAGTACTTC
abundance: -; d_gene: -; v_gene: TRBV29-1; j_gene: TRBJ2-5; CDR3aa: CSVRVAETQYF; CDR3nt: TGCAGCGTGCGCGTTGCAGAGACCCAGTACTTC
abundance: -; d_gene: -; v_gene: TRBV7-3; j_gene: TRBJ2-1; CDR3aa: CASSLITGNEQFF; CDR3nt: TGTGCCAGCAGCTTAATTACCGGCAATGAGCAGTTCTTC
abundance: -; d_gene: TRBD1; v_gene: TRBV6-5; j_gene: TRBJ1-6; CDR3aa: CASNPRSRDRGSLHF; CDR3nt: TGTGCCAGCAATCCTAGATCGCGGGACAGGGGGAGCCTCCACTTT
abundance: -; d_gene: -; v_gene: TRBV11-2; j_gene: TRBJ2-2; CDR3aa: CASSFGTYTGELFF; CDR3nt: TGTGCCAGCAGCTTCGGGACATACACCGGGGAGCTGTTTTTT